This T cell receptor beta chain appears in the sequencing data of a study of blood T cell repertoires in COVID-19. V shed 8 bases and J shed 1 base, with 12 bases lying between them. Germline V gene data show CDR1 as LNHDA and CDR2 as SQIVND (reference sequence). There are 14 residues in the CDR3. Some clones are missing from TCRdb's copy, which holds only in-frame ones; the method was immunoSEQ multiplex PCR. The sample lists about 130,000 clones, approximately 88% occurring once. The gene calls are TRBV19 and TRBJ1-3; unclear D gene. Sequenced input: peripheral blood. This receptor was identified in a man aged 50 or older with acute or convalescent COVID-19. CDR3: CASSLEHSGNTIYF. The DNA of the CDR3 is TGTGCCAGTTCTCTAGAGCATTCTGGAAACACCATATATTTT.